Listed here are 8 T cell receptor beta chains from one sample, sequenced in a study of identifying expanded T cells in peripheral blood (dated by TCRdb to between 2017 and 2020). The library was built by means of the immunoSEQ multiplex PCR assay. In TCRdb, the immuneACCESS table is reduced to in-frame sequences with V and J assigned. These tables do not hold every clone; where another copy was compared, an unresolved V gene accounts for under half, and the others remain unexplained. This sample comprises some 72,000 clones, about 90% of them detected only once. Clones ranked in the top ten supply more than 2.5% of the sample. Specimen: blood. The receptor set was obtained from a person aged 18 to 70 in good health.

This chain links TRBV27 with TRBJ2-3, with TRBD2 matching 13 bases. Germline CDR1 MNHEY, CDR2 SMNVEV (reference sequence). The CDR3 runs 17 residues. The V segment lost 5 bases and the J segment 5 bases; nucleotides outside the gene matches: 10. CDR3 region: CASSRGLAGALGDTQYF. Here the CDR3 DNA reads TGTGCCAGCAGTCGCGGACTAGCGGGAGCATTGGGAGATACGCAGTATTTT.

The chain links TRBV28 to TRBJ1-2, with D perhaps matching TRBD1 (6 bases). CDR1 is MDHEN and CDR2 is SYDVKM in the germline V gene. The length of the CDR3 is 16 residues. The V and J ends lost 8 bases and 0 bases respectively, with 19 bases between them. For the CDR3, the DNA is TGTGCCAGCCTTTGGGGGGCCGGGACAACTAACTATGGCTACACCTTC. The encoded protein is CASLWGAGTTNYGYTF.

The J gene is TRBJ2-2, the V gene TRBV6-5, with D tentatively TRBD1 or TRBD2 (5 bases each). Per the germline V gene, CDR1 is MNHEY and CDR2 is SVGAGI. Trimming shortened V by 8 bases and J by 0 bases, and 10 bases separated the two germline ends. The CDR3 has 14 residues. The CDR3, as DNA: TGTGCCAGCTGGGGGTACTCGAACACCGGGGAGCTGTTTTTT. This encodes CASWGYSNTGELFF.

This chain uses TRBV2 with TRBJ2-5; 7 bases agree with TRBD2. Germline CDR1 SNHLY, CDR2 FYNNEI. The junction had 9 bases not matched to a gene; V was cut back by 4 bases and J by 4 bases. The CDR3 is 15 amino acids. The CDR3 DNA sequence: TGTGCCAGCAGTGCCTTGAGGGCTAGCGGAGAGACCCAGTACTTC. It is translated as CASSALRASGETQYF.

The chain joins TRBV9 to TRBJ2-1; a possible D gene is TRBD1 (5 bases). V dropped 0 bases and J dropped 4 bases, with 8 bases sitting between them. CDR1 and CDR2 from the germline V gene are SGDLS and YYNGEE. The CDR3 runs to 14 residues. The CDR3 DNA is TGTGCCAGCAGCGTAGAACAGGCATACAATGAGCAGTTCTTC. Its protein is CASSVEQAYNEQFF.

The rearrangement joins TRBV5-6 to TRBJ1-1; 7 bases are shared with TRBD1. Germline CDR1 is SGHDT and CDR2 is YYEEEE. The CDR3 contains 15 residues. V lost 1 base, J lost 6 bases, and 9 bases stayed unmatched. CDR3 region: CASSLLDRDLSEAFF. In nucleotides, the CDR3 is TGTGCCAGCAGCTTGCTCGACAGGGATCTTTCTGAAGCTTTCTTT.

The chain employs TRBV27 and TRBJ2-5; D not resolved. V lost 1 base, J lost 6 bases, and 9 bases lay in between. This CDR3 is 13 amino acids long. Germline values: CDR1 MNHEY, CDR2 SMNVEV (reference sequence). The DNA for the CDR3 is TGTGCCAGCAGTTTATGGTTGGGTCAGACCCAGTACTTC. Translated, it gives CASSLWLGQTQYF.

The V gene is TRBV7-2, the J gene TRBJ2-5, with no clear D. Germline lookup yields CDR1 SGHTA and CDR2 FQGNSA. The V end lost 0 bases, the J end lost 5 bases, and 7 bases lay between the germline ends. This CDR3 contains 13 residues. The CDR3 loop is CASSLAGRETQYF. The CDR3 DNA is TGTGCCAGCAGCTTAGCCGGGCGGGAGACCCAGTACTTC.